This T cell receptor (beta chain) was captured in a study of T cell responses to AZD1222 COVID-19 vaccine. As for the study in general: Analyses pooled second doses at about 4 or about 12 weeks. Study-wide points: Rises in breadth and depth of Spike-specific TCRs came after two AZD1222 doses. White British donors predominated, females outnumbered males, and clonal diversity was possibly underestimated. There were repertoire samples only from the period after the peak T cell response.

Assay: immunoSEQ multiplex PCR; the TCRdb copy retains only in-frame clones and omits some. The sample consists of more than 100,000 clones, 88% of them appearing once. In its sample, this clone was seen once. Its antigen is currently unknown. The CDR3 has 18 amino acids. In germline, CDR1 is KGHSH, CDR2 LQKENI. J gave up 7 bases and V 0 bases, and 13 bases lay outside the gene matches. This chain joins TRBV18 and TRBJ1-4, with 8 bases that match TRBD1. This receptor was obtained from an adult in good health. The sample consisted of peripheral blood, taken on day 0 of AZD1222 vaccination. This CDR3 reads CASSPPEAGTGGGEKLFF. The CDR3 DNA sequence: TGTGCCAGCTCACCACCGGAGGCTGGTACAGGGGGTGGTGAAAAACTGTTTTTT.